One and the same sample provided the 4 T cell receptor beta chains below, sequenced in a study of cytomegalovirus exposure and HLA in healthy donors. A multiplex PCR was run with 60 Vbeta primers and 13 Jbeta primers. Generated by immunoSEQ multiplex PCR, the TCRdb table keeps only in-frame clones and is missing some. Seen here are 150,000 to 200,000 clones, roughly two thirds observed once, and the top ten hold approximately 2.8%. Material: PBMCs. The receptors come from a woman aged 40 to 49 in good health and CMV-seropositive.

The rearrangement uses TRBV5-4 and TRBJ2-7; TRBD1 matches at 7 bases. V was pared by 5 bases and J by 0 bases, with 2 bases of the junction left unmatched. Looked up from germline, CDR1 is SGHNT and CDR2 is YYREEE (reference sequence). The CDR3 sequence is 13 residues long. The DNA for the CDR3 is TGTGCCAGCAGTAGACAGGGCTCCTACGAGCAGTACTTC. It is translated as CASSRQGSYEQYF. Full variable domain (remainder filled in from reference TRBV5-4 and TRBJ2-7): ETGVTQSPTHLIKTRGQQVTLRCSSQSGHNTVSWYQQALGQGPQFIFQYYREEENGRGNFPPRFSGLQFPNYSSELNVNALELDDSALYLCASSRQGSYEQYFGPGTRLTVT.

J is TRBJ2-7 and V is TRBV2, with 9 bases identical to TRBD1. CDR1 and CDR2 from the germline V gene are SNHLY and FYNNEI. Trimming removed 6 bases from V and 5 bases from J; junction bases left unmatched: 20. The CDR3 is 18 amino acids. The CDR3 DNA is TGTGCCAGCAGGAGGAGAGGACAGGGGCAATTATCACCCCACGAGCAGTACTTC. Encoded protein: CASRRRGQGQLSPHEQYF.

As concerns this clone: This same CDR3 is encoded by further DNA sequences in the sample. The rearrangement joins TRBV6-5 to TRBJ1-1; weak D call: TRBD1 (5 bases). CDR1 MNHEY and CDR2 SVGAGI come from the germline V gene. The germline V and J ends were trimmed by 0 bases and 0 bases, with 8 bases remaining between them. CDR3 length: 15 residues. In DNA, the CDR3 is TGTGCCAGCAGTTACTCGTCAGGGTTGAACACTGAAGCTTTCTTT. As protein: CASSYSSGLNTEAFF.

The sample holds a few counts of this clone. CDR3 sequence (DNA): TGCGCCAGCAGCCAAGACGTCCGGGGAACCCCCCAGCATTTT. Amino acid sequence: CASSQDVRGTPQHF. The V call is TRBV4-3, the J call TRBJ1-5; the D is unclear. This CDR3 has 14 amino acids. The germline gives CDR1 LGHNA, CDR2 YSLEER. Between the trimmed V and J ends, which lost 0 bases and 10 bases, there was a span of 13 bases.